One and the same sample provided the 13 T cell receptor beta chains below, sequenced in a study of shared clonotypes between healthy human individuals. Naive CD8 cells lacked CD45RO and underwent positive selection for CCR7, leaving out terminally differentiated effector memory CD45RA+ cells. The data were produced by immunoSEQ multiplex PCR, yet TCRdb's version contains in-frame clones alone and is incomplete. The repertoire consists of just over 2,000,000 clones, with about 95% occurring once and the leading ten covering around 1.1%. Sequenced input: naive CD8+ T cells sorted from blood. The origin of the receptors is a man between 18 and 35 years old in good health.

This clone was seen once. This rearrangement joins TRBV4-3 to TRBJ1-5, with no clear D. The V gene lost 0 bases and the J gene lost 2 bases, with 11 bases spanning the gap. Germline-derived CDR1 and CDR2 are LGHNA and YSLEER. CDR3 length equals 16 residues. CDR3 in DNA: TGCGCCAGCAGCCAAGATCTTGAGGGCGGCAATCAGCCCCAGCATTTT. As protein: CASSQDLEGGNQPQHF.

This clone was counted a single time. The chain uses TRBV5-1 and TRBJ2-3; TRBD1 aligns across 8 bases. V gave up 2 bases and J gave up 2 bases; unmatched junction bases: 4. CDR1 is SGHRS, CDR2 YFSETQ, per germline. The CDR3 loop spans 15 amino acids. CDR3 DNA sequence: TGCGCCAGCAGCTTCCGGACAGGGAACACAGATACGCAGTATTTT. This gives the protein CASSFRTGNTDTQYF.

The chain joins TRBV5-8 to TRBJ2-7; D gene ambiguous. CDR1 SGHTS and CDR2 YDEGEE come from the germline V gene. CDR3 length: 15 residues. V was shortened by 5 bases and J by 4 bases, with 19 bases between the two germline ends. Here the CDR3 DNA reads TGTGCCAGCAGTTATACGAGGTTGGGCCTTTACGAGCAGTACTTC. Amino acids: CASSYTRLGLYEQYF.

The chain joins TRBV30 to TRBJ1-2, with D perhaps TRBD1 (5 bases). Germline V gene lookup returns CDR1 GTSNPN and CDR2 SVGIG (reference sequence). The CDR3 loop spans 13 amino acids. Trimming took off 3 bases at V and 4 bases at J, with 12 bases between the two ends. In DNA, the CDR3 is TGTGCCTGGAGCGCCGCAGGGTCCTATGGCTACACCTTC. This codes for CAWSAAGSYGYTF.

The genes are TRBV28 and TRBJ2-3; D possibly corresponds to TRBD1 (5 bases). This CDR3 spans 18 amino acids. Trimming stripped 1 base from V and 0 bases from J, with 17 bases between. The germline V gene has CDR1 MDHEN and CDR2 SYDVKM. The CDR3 protein is CASSLSPGHIESTDTQYF. In DNA, the CDR3 is TGTGCCAGCAGTTTATCCCCTGGACACATAGAGAGCACAGATACGCAGTATTTT.

The genes are TRBV4-3 and TRBJ2-7; D is perhaps TRBD1 (6 bases). This CDR3 spans 16 amino acids. Trimming left V 1 base short and J 0 bases short, with 13 bases between. Germline lookup yields CDR1 LGHNA and CDR2 YSLEER. The CDR3 DNA follows: TGCGCCAGCAGCCAAGGGACAGCCGCAATCTCCTACGAGCAGTACTTC. Its translation is CASSQGTAAISYEQYF.

The chain uses TRBV27 and TRBJ2-1; D gene unclear. The CDR3 length is 14 residues. Trimming left V 4 bases short and J 7 bases short, with 14 bases between. From germline, CDR1 is MNHEY and CDR2 SMNVEV (reference sequence). The CDR3 sequence is CASSWVGSGNEQFF. The CDR3 region has the DNA TGTGCCAGCAGTTGGGTTGGTAGTGGTAATGAGCAGTTCTTC.

This clone showed up just a few times. Other DNA variants within this sample encode the same CDR3. The V and J genes are TRBV19 and TRBJ1-1; no clear D gene. V was cut by 3 bases and J by 5 bases, with 10 bases left in between. The CDR3 has 13 residues. Germline V gene data show CDR1 as LNHDA and CDR2 as SQIVND (reference sequence). CDR3 in DNA: TGTGCCAGTAGTATCGATGTTGAGACTGAAGCTTTCTTT. Translated: CASSIDVETEAFF.

The chain is built from TRBV6-5 and TRBJ2-7, with D maybe TRBD2 (5 bases). Deletions cut 5 bases from V and 6 bases from J, with 17 bases between. Per the germline V gene, CDR1 is MNHEY and CDR2 is SVGAGI. The length of the CDR3 is 14 residues. The CDR3 nucleotides read TGTGCCAGCAGTAACCTTCGGACTCTACGCGAGCAGTACTTC. It yields the protein CASSNLRTLREQYF.

The genes are TRBV7-2 and TRBJ2-7; 8 nucleotides agree with TRBD2. The V segment lost 5 bases and the J segment 2 bases; nucleotides outside the gene matches: 2. The CDR3 extends over 13 amino acids. From germline, CDR1 is SGHTA and CDR2 FQGNSA. The CDR3 DNA reads TGTGCCAGCAGCACTAGCGGACCCTACGAGCAGTACTTC. Translation gives CASSTSGPYEQYF. Combining the CDR3 with reference TRBV7-2 and TRBJ2-7 gives the whole variable domain GAGVSQSPSNKVTEKGKDVELRCDPISGHTALYWYRQSLGQGLEFLIYFQGNSAPDKSGLPSDRFSAERTGGSVSTLTIQRTQQEDSAVYLCASSTSGPYEQYFGPGTRLTVT.

The genes are TRBV29-1 and TRBJ2-7; TRBD2 matches 9 bases. The ends lost 5 bases at V and 3 bases at J; junction bases unmatched: 5. Germline lookup yields CDR1 SQVTM and CDR2 ANQGSEA. The CDR3 covers 13 residues. The CDR3 sequence: CSVSPSGNYEQYF. The DNA for the CDR3 is TGCAGCGTTAGCCCTAGCGGGAACTACGAGCAGTACTTC.

A note on this clone: Other nucleotide sequences from this sample produce the same CDR3. This chain links TRBV6-5 with TRBJ2-7; a possible D gene is TRBD1 (6 bases). Trimming cost V 0 bases and J 5 bases, with 11 bases left between them. This CDR3 comprises 14 residues. CDR1 and CDR2 from the germline V gene are MNHEY and SVGAGI. The chain's CDR3 is CASSYSTGINEQYF. The CDR3 nucleotides are TGTGCCAGCAGTTACTCGACAGGAATTAACGAGCAGTACTTC.

The chain employs TRBV6-6 and TRBJ2-2; D uncertain. Germline loops: CDR1 MNHNY, CDR2 SVGAGI (reference sequence). This CDR3 has 14 amino acids. V shed 6 bases and J shed 4 bases, with 12 bases lying between them. The CDR3 protein is CASREELFTGELFF. CDR3 nucleotides: TGTGCCAGCAGGGAAGAACTGTTCACCGGGGAGCTGTTTTTT.